This is a list of T cell receptor beta chains from one sample in a study of cytomegalovirus exposure and HLA in healthy donors. The assay was immunoSEQ multiplex PCR, and TCRdb's table has in-frame clones only and misses some. The sample yields some 84,000 clones, more than 75% seen once. Sequencing used PBMCs. The receptor set was obtained from a man between 25 and 39 years old in good health and CMV-seronegative. Each CDR3 is given with its conserved first and last residue. A D gene is named only where the DNA matches it firmly. Rows may omit the clone size; those that give it use once, few, many or a size class.

clone size,J gene,D gene,V gene,CDR3 DNA,CDR3 protein
-,TRBJ1-6,-,TRBV6-6,TGTGCCAGCAGTTACTCGACAGGTCCCCATTATTCACCCCTCCACTTT,CASSYSTGPHYSPLHF
-,TRBJ2-7,TRBD1,TRBV7-3,TGTGCCAGCAGCCCCAAACGGACAGGGGAGGGCGAGCAGTACTTC,CASSPKRTGEGEQYF
-,TRBJ2-7,-,TRBV11-2,TGTGCCAGCAGCTTAGCCGCTTTCCAAGGACAGAATTACGAGCAGTACTTC,CASSLAAFQGQNYEQYF
-,TRBJ1-6,TRBD1,TRBV5-1,TGCGCCAGCAGCACCGGACAGGGGGCAGGTTCACCCCTCCACTTT,CASSTGQGAGSPLHF
once,TRBJ1-5,-,TRBV5-6,TGTGCCAGCAGCTCGGGCTTGATGAGGGGGCAGCCCCAGCATTTT,CASSSGLMRGQPQHF
few,TRBJ2-7,TRBD2,TRBV27,TGTGCCAGCAGTTTTTTCCTCGGCGGGAGGGCCTCCTACGAGCAGTACTTC,CASSFFLGGRASYEQYF
-,TRBJ2-2,-,TRBV19,TGTGCCAGTAGTATAGATCCGGCAGGGGGAGGCACCGGGGAGCTGTTTTTT,CASSIDPAGGGTGELFF
-,TRBJ2-3,TRBD2,TRBV5-1,TGCGCCAGCAGTTTGCCGACTAGCGAGTACACAGATACGCAGTATTTT,CASSLPTSEYTDTQYF
-,TRBJ1-6,TRBD1,TRBV5-6,TGTGCCAGCAGCTTCAGGACAGGGGGCGGGTATAATTCACCCCTCCACTTT,CASSFRTGGGYNSPLHF
-,TRBJ2-2,TRBD2,TRBV15,TGTGCCACCGCGGGTAGCGGGGGGGCCGAAGTTATACCCGGGGAGCTGTTTTTT,CATAGSGGAEVIPGELFF
-,TRBJ2-3,-,TRBV11-2,TGTGCCAGCAGCTTCTCCACAGATACGCAGTATTTT,CASSFSTDTQYF
-,TRBJ2-5,TRBD2,TRBV7-8,TGTGCCAGCAAATTGCTAGCGGGGGAGGGCTTCCAAGAGACCCAGTACTTC,CASKLLAGEGFQETQYF
-,TRBJ2-3,TRBD2,TRBV6-1,TGTGCCAGCAGTGAAGGGACTAGCGGGAGGGAAACGCAGTATTTT,CASSEGTSGRETQYF
-,TRBJ2-3,-,TRBV2,TGTGCCAGCACACAGTTCACAGATACGCAGTATTTT,CASTQFTDTQYF
-,TRBJ2-1,TRBD2,TRBV5-1,TGCGCCAGCAGCGCCGGGACACCACCCCTAGCGGGACACAATGAGCAGTTCTTC,CASSAGTPPLAGHNEQFF
-,TRBJ2-3,-,TRBV5-1,TGCGCCAGCAGCCTCCGGACAAACACAGATACGCAGTATTTT,CASSLRTNTDTQYF
-,TRBJ2-5,-,TRBV19,TGTGCCAGTACCCGAAGCCGCGATGGAGGGACCCAGTACTTC,CASTRSRDGGTQYF
-,TRBJ2-5,-,TRBV6-5,TGTGCCAGCAGTTACGGGAGAGAGGAGACCCAGTACTTC,CASSYGREETQYF
once,TRBJ2-1,TRBD2,TRBV27,TGTGCCAGCAGTTTACCCCCCGGCGGGGGGCCGGAGCAGTTCTTC,CASSLPPGGGPEQFF
-,TRBJ2-7,TRBD1,TRBV5-1,TGCGCCAGCAGCTTGGCCCGACAGGGTGGCTACGAGCAGTACTTC,CASSLARQGGYEQYF
-,TRBJ1-2,TRBD1,TRBV6-5,TGTGCCAGCAGGCTTTCACAGGGGGTTGGCTACACCTTC,CASRLSQGVGYTF
once,TRBJ1-2,-,TRBV1,TGCACCAGCAGCCAAAGGCCGCAGGGTATGAACTATGGCTACACCTTC,CTSSQRPQGMNYGYTF
-,TRBJ2-1,TRBD2,TRBV9,TGTGCCAGCAGCGTAGATCGGGGGGGCCTCAATGAGCAGTTCTTC,CASSVDRGGLNEQFF
-,TRBJ2-3,-,TRBV29-1,TGCAGCGCCGGACAGTTTAACACAGATACGCAGTATTTT,CSAGQFNTDTQYF
-,TRBJ2-1,TRBD2,TRBV11-2,TGTGCCAGCAGCATACTTAGCGGGAGTTACAATGAGCAGTTCTTC,CASSILSGSYNEQFF
-,TRBJ2-7,-,TRBV9,TGTGCCAGCAGCGTACGGAGCGTCGCCTACGAGCAGTACTTC,CASSVRSVAYEQYF
-,TRBJ1-1,-,TRBV18,TGTGCCAGCTCACGAGGGACTCCGAACACTGAAGCTTTCTTT,CASSRGTPNTEAFF
few,TRBJ2-7,-,TRBV11-2,TGTGCCAGCAGCTTGGAAACGGGACTCATGCCCTACGAGCAGTACTTC,CASSLETGLMPYEQYF
-,TRBJ1-6,-,TRBV25-1,TGTGCCAGCAGGCAGGACAGCGGGGACCGTTCACCCCTCCACTTT,CASRQDSGDRSPLHF
-,TRBJ1-1,-,TRBV18,TGTGCCAGCTCAGGACAAATGAACACTGAAGCTTTCTTT,CASSGQMNTEAFF
-,TRBJ1-1,-,TRBV9,TGTGCCAGCAGCGTAGACCCGTTGTCGGGCACTGAAGCTTTCTTT,CASSVDPLSGTEAFF
-,TRBJ2-1,-,TRBV21-1,TGTGCCAGCAGCAACGACTGCCGTCGACAGGGGGTCCACAATGAGCAGTTCTTC,CASSNDCRRQGVHNEQFF
-,TRBJ1-2,-,TRBV5-1,TGCGCCAGCAAATGGTCGGGGGATATGGGCTATGGCTACACCTTC,CASKWSGDMGYGYTF